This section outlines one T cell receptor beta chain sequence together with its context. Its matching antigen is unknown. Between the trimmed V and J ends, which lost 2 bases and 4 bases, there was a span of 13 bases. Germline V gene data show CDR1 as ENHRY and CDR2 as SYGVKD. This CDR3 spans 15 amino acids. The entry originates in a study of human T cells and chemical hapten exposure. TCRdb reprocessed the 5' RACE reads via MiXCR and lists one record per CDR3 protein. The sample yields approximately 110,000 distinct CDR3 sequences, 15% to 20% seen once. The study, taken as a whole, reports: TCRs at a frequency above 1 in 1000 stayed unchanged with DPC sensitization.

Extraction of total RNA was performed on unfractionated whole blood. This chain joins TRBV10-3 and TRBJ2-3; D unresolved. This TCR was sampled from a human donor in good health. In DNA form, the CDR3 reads TGTGCCATCAGTGAGCAAGCCAAGGCCGCAGATACGCAGTATTTT. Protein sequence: CAISEQAKAADTQYF.